This T cell receptor beta chain emerged from a study of T cell responses to AZD1222 COVID-19 vaccine. Remarks on this clone: Its target is unknown.

This CDR3 spans 13 amino acids. Trimming removed 3 bases from V and 6 bases from J, with 12 bases in between. Germline V CDR1 and CDR2: SEHNR, FQNEAQ (reference sequence). Profiled with immunoSEQ multiplex PCR; TCRdb holds only in-frame clones, not every one. The sample records about 180,000 clones, 70% to 90% being singletons. Whole-study results and caveats: Just 5 to 7 people given AZD1222 tested seropositive at baseline.

This receptor was taken from an adult who received the MenACWY meningococcal vaccine as a control. V is TRBV7-9 and J is TRBJ2-7; D is unclear. The sample here was peripheral blood, taken 28 days after the second dose of the MenACWY control vaccine. The CDR3 DNA is TGTGCCAGCAGCTTTGACATGTCTAGCGAGCAGTACTTC. It is translated as CASSFDMSSEQYF.